Presented here are 29 T cell receptor beta chains from one specimen sequenced in a study of identical twins. TCRdb reprocessed the 5' RACE reads with MiXCR, giving one entry per CDR3 protein. Of roughly 200,000 distinct CDR3 sequences detected, about a sixth appear once; the ten largest clones hold 40%. The sample also formed part of further work on T cells expressing NK-cell markers.

Sequencing was carried out using CD8+ T cells sorted from blood. These receptors all stem from a woman aged 18-29 years in good health.

In DNA, the CDR3 is TGTGCCAGCAGCTTAGAGGGACAGCCCTATACCGGGGAGCTGTTTTTT. Translated, it gives CASSLEGQPYTGELFF. This chain uses TRBV7-6 with TRBJ2-2, with TRBD1 matching 7 bases. V lost 1 base, J lost 5 bases, and 7 bases stayed unmatched. The CDR3 length is 16 residues. Germline loops: CDR1 SGHVS, CDR2 FNYEAQ.

The chain has TRBV10-3 and TRBJ2-1, with TRBD2 matching over 9 bases. CDR1 and CDR2 from the germline V gene are ENHRY and SYGVKD. J was trimmed by 6 bases and V by 4 bases; bases with no gene match: 7. This CDR3 contains 15 residues. The CDR3 loop reads CAISVGGGAFNEQFF. CDR3 bases: TGTGCCATCAGTGTTGGCGGGGGGGCCTTCAATGAGCAGTTCTTC.

This clonotype has just a few counts. This chain joins TRBV7-9 and TRBJ2-3, with TRBD1 matching 9 bases. V shed 5 bases, J shed 6 bases, and the junction held 12 bases outside the gene matches. This CDR3 is 16 amino acids long. Per the germline V gene, CDR1 is SEHNR and CDR2 is FQNEAQ (reference sequence). The CDR3 region has the DNA TGTGCCAGCAGCGGGGGGACAGGGAAGCCGGCGGATACGCAGTATTTT. It encodes CASSGGTGKPADTQYF.

The chain's CDR3 is CASSPLTTEAFF. The DNA for the CDR3 is TGTGCCAGCTCACCACTGACGACTGAAGCTTTCTTT. The chain couples TRBV18 to TRBJ1-1; D is undetermined. The CDR3 loop spans 12 amino acids. V was clipped by 1 base and J by 5 bases, with 5 bases between them. Looked up from germline, CDR1 is KGHSH and CDR2 is LQKENI.

This chain uses TRBV29-1 with TRBJ2-1; D may be TRBD1 or TRBD2 (6 bases each). The CDR3 has 15 residues. Germline CDR1 reads SQVTM; CDR2 reads ANQGSEA. The germline V and J ends were trimmed by 6 bases and 7 bases, with 22 bases remaining between them. The CDR3 sequence: CSVEGGPNLRNEQFF. DNA for the CDR3: TGCAGCGTAGAGGGGGGCCCCAACTTGCGGAATGAGCAGTTCTTC.

This clonotype has only a few counts. The chain uses TRBV18 and TRBJ2-6; D call uncertain. The CDR3 extends over 18 amino acids. V was pared by 1 base and J by 0 bases, with 13 bases between. Per germline, CDR1 KGHSH and CDR2 LQKENI. The CDR3 loop reads CASSPRKGDLSGANVLTF. CDR3 in DNA: TGTGCCAGCTCACCACGAAAAGGAGACCTCTCTGGGGCCAACGTCCTGACTTTC.

In its sample, this clonotype was seen a few times. The rearrangement joins TRBV29-1 to TRBJ2-7, with D unclear. With 4 bases removed from V and 1 base from J, the gap between germline ends came to 11 bases. Germline assignment: CDR1 SQVTM and CDR2 ANQGSEA. This CDR3 is 13 amino acids long. The DNA of the CDR3 is TGCAGCGTTGCTGTCTGGCGGTCCTACGAGCAGTACTTC. Its translation: CSVAVWRSYEQYF.

As regards this clonotype: The junction departs from the called germline gene at one end, perhaps through a read error. V usage is TRBV7-2 and J usage is TRBJ2-2; D is possibly TRBD1 (6 bases). CDR3 length equals 16 residues. Germline assignment: CDR1 SGHTA and CDR2 FQGNSA. This chain's CDR3 is CASNLGQFSNTGELFF. The CDR3 DNA reads TGTGCCAGCAACTTAGGACAGTTTTCGAACACCGGGGAGCTGTTTTTT. Complete variable domain (other parts from reference TRBV7-2 and TRBJ2-2): GAGVSQSPSNKVTEKGKDVELRCDPISGHTALYWYRQSLGQGLEFLIYFQGNSAPDKSGLPSDRFSAERTGGSVSTLTIQRTQQEDSAVYLCASNLGQFSNTGELFFGEGSRLTVL.

V is TRBV10-1 and J is TRBJ2-7; 7 bases match TRBD2. The germline V gene encodes CDR1 WNHNN and CDR2 SYGVQD (reference sequence). J gave up 7 bases and V 6 bases, and 6 bases lay outside the gene matches. This CDR3 has 12 residues. The CDR3 sequence is CASRAGVGEQYF. In nucleotides, the CDR3 is TGCGCCAGCAGGGCGGGAGTCGGGGAGCAGTACTTC.

The V gene is TRBV4-3, the J gene TRBJ2-3; D gene ambiguous. Germline V gives CDR1 LGHNA, CDR2 YSLEER. This CDR3 spans 14 amino acids. V shed 2 bases and J shed 2 bases, with 8 bases lying between them. The CDR3 region is CASSQSAFTDTQYF. In nucleotides, the CDR3 is TGCGCCAGCAGCCAATCTGCTTTCACAGATACGCAGTATTTT.

The CDR3 sequence is CSARQPGTSTYEQYF. CDR3 bases: TGCAGTGCGAGACAACCCGGGACATCGACCTACGAGCAGTACTTC. J is TRBJ2-7 and V is TRBV20-1, with D possibly TRBD1 on 6 matching bases. CDR1 and CDR2 from the germline V gene are DFQATT and SNEGSKA (reference sequence). The CDR3 spans 15 residues. V lost 6 bases and J 2 bases, leaving 20 bases between the germline ends.

This rearrangement joins TRBV28 to TRBJ2-4; 11 bases agree with TRBD2. V dropped 6 bases and J dropped 9; count of bases not matched to a gene: 16. Germline CDR1 MDHEN, CDR2 SYDVKM. CDR3 length: 17 residues. The CDR3 here is CASRPAGLAVGAGIQYF. In nucleotides, the CDR3 is TGTGCCAGCAGACCAGCGGGACTAGCGGTTGGGGCCGGCATTCAGTACTTC.

The gene calls are TRBV20-1 and TRBJ2-7; a possible D gene is TRBD1 (6 bases). Germline V gene sequence: CDR1 DFQATT, CDR2 SNEGSKA (reference sequence). CDR3 length equals 15 residues. V lost 6 bases to trimming and J lost 3 bases, with 21 bases between them. CDR3 bases: TGCAGTGCCGAAACTACCGGGACACAGCTCTACGAGCAGTACTTC. Amino acids: CSAETTGTQLYEQYF.

In this sample, this clonotype turned up a few times. The gene calls are TRBV11-2 and TRBJ2-1, with TRBD1 identical over 8 bases. The CDR3 length is 12 residues. The V and J ends lost 5 bases and 7 bases, in that order; junction bases with no gene match: 1. Germline assignment: CDR1 SGHAT and CDR2 FQNNGV. CDR3 loop: CASSTGGNEQFF. The CDR3 bases are TGTGCCAGCAGCACAGGGGGGAATGAGCAGTTCTTC.

V and J are TRBV24-1 and TRBJ2-1; possibly TRBD2 for D (6 bases). Germline CDR1 is KGHDR and CDR2 is SFDVKD. The CDR3 contains 14 residues. The V end was cut by 4 bases, the J end by 4 bases, with 10 bases between. The DNA of the CDR3 is TGTGCCACCAGTGACAATAGCGGATACAATGAGCAGTTCTTC. Its protein product is CATSDNSGYNEQFF.

Written as DNA, the CDR3 is TGTGCCAGCAGCGTTCACAGAACGGACCCCTACAATGAGCAGTTCTTC. Protein sequence: CASSVHRTDPYNEQFF. The V call is TRBV9, the J call TRBJ2-1; D is ambiguous. V lost 2 bases and J 2 bases, leaving 14 bases between the germline ends. The length of the CDR3 is 16 residues. Germline V gene sequence: CDR1 SGDLS, CDR2 YYNGEE.

The genes are TRBV7-6 and TRBJ1-5, with 7 bases aligning to TRBD1. Germline loops: CDR1 SGHVS, CDR2 FNYEAQ. The CDR3 length is 15 residues. After removal of 4 bases from V and 5 bases from J, the junction contained 8 bases not matched to a gene. The DNA of the CDR3 is TGTGCCAGCAGCTCTGAACCCAGGGGGGATCAGCCCCAGCATTTT. Residues: CASSSEPRGDQPQHF.

This clonotype showed up just a few times. The V call is TRBV7-2, the J call TRBJ2-5, with D unclear. Germline V lookup: CDR1 SGHTA, CDR2 FQGNSA. V was pared by 0 bases and J by 5 bases, with 16 bases between. CDR3 size: 16 residues. In DNA form, the CDR3 reads TGTGCCAGCAGCTTAGCTCTGTCTAAAGGATGGGAGACCCAGTACTTC. Translating it yields CASSLALSKGWETQYF.

The chain has TRBV6-2 or TRBV6-3 and TRBJ2-7; D might be TRBD1 (6 bases). CDR3 length: 14 residues. Per germline, CDR1 MNHEY and CDR2 SVGEGT. The germline V and J ends were trimmed by 7 bases and 5 bases, with 18 bases remaining between them. CDR3 nucleotides: TGTGCCAGCAACAACAGGGCCTACCGGGACGAGCAGTACTTC. Protein: CASNNRAYRDEQYF.

The genes are TRBV7-9 and TRBJ2-7; 7 bases match TRBD1. The CDR3 runs to 16 residues. Unmatched junction bases numbered 7, after V lost 2 bases and J lost 0 bases. Per germline, CDR1 SEHNR and CDR2 FQNEAQ (reference sequence). This chain's CDR3 is CASSLKQGVLSYEQYF. The CDR3, as DNA: TGTGCCAGCAGCTTAAAGCAGGGGGTCCTCTCCTACGAGCAGTACTTC.

About this clonotype itself: Relative to the germline gene, one junction end is altered; a read error may explain this. The V gene is TRBV7-9, the J gene TRBJ2-7; tentative D call: TRBD2 (5 bases). CDR3 length: 13 amino acids. Germline assignment: CDR1 SEHNR and CDR2 FQNEAQ (reference sequence). The DNA for the CDR3 is TGTACCAGCAGCCCGGACGGGACCTACGAGCAGTACTTC. Its translation is CTSSPDGTYEQYF.

This clonotype was observed a handful of times. The chain uses TRBV5-6 and TRBJ1-2, with D possibly being TRBD1 (5 bases). CDR1 and CDR2 (germline): SGHDT, YYEEEE. The CDR3 contains 12 residues. V lost 3 bases and J 3 bases, leaving 6 bases between the germline ends. CDR3 loop: CASSSRDYGYTF. CDR3 DNA sequence: TGTGCCAGCAGCTCCAGGGACTATGGCTACACCTTC.

This clonotype was observed many times. This chain uses TRBV7-6 with TRBJ1-1, with no clear D. Germline-derived CDR1 and CDR2 are SGHVS and FNYEAQ. The CDR3 covers 15 residues. The V gene lost 0 bases and the J gene lost 3 bases, with 11 bases spanning the gap. The CDR3 DNA follows: TGTGCCAGCAGCTTAGCGCCGGACGCCGACACTGAAGCTTTCTTT. It translates to CASSLAPDADTEAFF.

The CDR3 region has the DNA TGTGCCAGCAGCCAAGATAGGACTAGCGGGACGTCCGGGGAGCTGTTTTTT. This sequence encodes CASSQDRTSGTSGELFF. The V gene is TRBV4-2, the J gene TRBJ2-2; 12 positions agree with TRBD2. This CDR3 contains 17 residues. Unmatched junction bases numbered 5, after V lost 0 bases and J lost 6 bases. Looked up from germline, CDR1 is LGHNA and CDR2 is YNFKEQ.

Many counts were recorded for this clonotype. This chain connects TRBV3-1 to TRBJ2-7; TRBD1 matches 8 bases. Germline V gives CDR1 LGHDT, CDR2 YNNKEL (reference sequence). The CDR3 length is 15 residues. The J segment lost 4 bases and the V segment lost 3 bases, leaving 8 bases of the junction unmatched. Here the CDR3 DNA reads TGTGCCAGCAGCCAGGGCCCGGGGACAGGATACGAGCAGTACTTC. Protein sequence: CASSQGPGTGYEQYF.

The J gene is TRBJ2-5, the V gene TRBV7-8, with TRBD1 identical over 7 bases. The J segment lost 2 bases and the V segment lost 2 bases, leaving 8 bases of the junction unmatched. The germline V gene encodes CDR1 SGHVS and CDR2 FQNEAQ. The CDR3 is 16 amino acids. The CDR3 spells CASSLSLGQKQETQYF. The DNA of the CDR3 is TGTGCCAGCAGCTTATCGCTGGGACAGAAACAAGAGACCCAGTACTTC.

In its sample, this clonotype was seen a few times. This sequence joins TRBV12-3 or TRBV12-4 and TRBJ2-2; D remains ambiguous. Trimming shortened V by 8 bases and J by 7 bases, and 8 bases separated the two germline ends. CDR3 length: 11 amino acids. CDR3 region: CASSEDGELFF. The CDR3 coding sequence is TGTGCCAGCTCAGAGGACGGGGAGCTGTTTTTT.

This clonotype was seen only a few times. The chain has TRBV7-9 and TRBJ2-5; weak D call: TRBD1 (6 bases). The CDR3 covers 13 residues. Per the germline V gene, CDR1 is SEHNR and CDR2 is FQNEAQ (reference sequence). V lost 5 bases to trimming and J lost 5 bases, with 12 bases between them. As DNA, the CDR3 is TGTGCCAGCAGCGCGACAGGAGATGAGACCCAGTACTTC. Amino acids: CASSATGDETQYF.

The rearrangement joins TRBV11-2 to TRBJ2-7; D is possibly TRBD2 (6 bases). Germline V gene lookup returns CDR1 SGHAT and CDR2 FQNNGV. CDR3 size: 16 residues. The germline V and J ends were trimmed by 6 bases and 2 bases, with 20 bases remaining between them. CDR3 in amino acids: CASSLKLGGEPYEQYF. CDR3 nucleotide sequence: TGTGCCAGCAGTCTAAAGTTGGGCGGGGAACCCTACGAGCAGTACTTC.